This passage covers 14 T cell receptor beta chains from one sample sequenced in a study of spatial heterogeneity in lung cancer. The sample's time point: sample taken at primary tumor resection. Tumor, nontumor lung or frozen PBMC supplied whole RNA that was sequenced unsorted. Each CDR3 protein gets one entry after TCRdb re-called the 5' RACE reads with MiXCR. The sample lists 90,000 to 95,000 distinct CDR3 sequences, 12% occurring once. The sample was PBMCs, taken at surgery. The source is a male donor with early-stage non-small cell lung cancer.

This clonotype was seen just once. CDR3 loop: CASSHLQANTEAFF. CDR3 nucleotide sequence: TGCGCCAGCAGCCACCTACAGGCGAACACTGAAGCTTTCTTT. The chain links TRBV4-3 to TRBJ1-1, with D possibly being TRBD1 (5 bases). The ends were cut back, 3 bases at V and 1 base at J, with 9 bases in the middle. From germline, CDR1 is LGHNA and CDR2 YSLEER. The CDR3 sequence is 14 residues long.

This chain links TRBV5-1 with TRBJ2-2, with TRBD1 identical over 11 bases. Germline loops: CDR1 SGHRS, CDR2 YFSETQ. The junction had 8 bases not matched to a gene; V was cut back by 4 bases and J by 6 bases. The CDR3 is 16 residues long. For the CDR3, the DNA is TGCGCCAGCAGCCCGGCCGGGACAGGGGGTTCCGGGGAGCTGTTTTTT. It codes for CASSPAGTGGSGELFF. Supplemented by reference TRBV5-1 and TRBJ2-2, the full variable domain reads KAGVTQTPRYLIKTRGQQVTLSCSPISGHRSVSWYQQTPGQGLQFLFEYFSETQRNKGNFPGRFSGRQFSNSRSEMNVSTLELGDSALYLCASSPAGTGGSGELFFGEGSRLTVL.

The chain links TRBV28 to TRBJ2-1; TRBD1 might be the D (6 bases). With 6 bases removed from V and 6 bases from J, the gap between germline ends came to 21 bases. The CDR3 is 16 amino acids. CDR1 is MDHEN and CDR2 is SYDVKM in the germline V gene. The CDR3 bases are TGTGCCAGCAGGGGGCCGGGACACCGGGCCTTCAATGAGCAGTTCTTC. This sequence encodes CASRGPGHRAFNEQFF.

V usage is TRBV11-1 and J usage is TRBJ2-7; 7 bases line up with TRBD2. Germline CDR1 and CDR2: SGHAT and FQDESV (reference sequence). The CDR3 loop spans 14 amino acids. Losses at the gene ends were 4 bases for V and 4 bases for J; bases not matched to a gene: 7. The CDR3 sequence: CASSSSSGAYEQYF. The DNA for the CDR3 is TGTGCCAGCAGCTCCTCTAGCGGAGCTTACGAGCAGTACTTC.

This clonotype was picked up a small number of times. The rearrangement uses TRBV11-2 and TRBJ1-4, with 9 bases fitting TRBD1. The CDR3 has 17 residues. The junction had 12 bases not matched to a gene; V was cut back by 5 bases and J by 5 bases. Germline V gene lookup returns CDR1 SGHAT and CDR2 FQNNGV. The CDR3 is CASSPWGQGKANEKLFF. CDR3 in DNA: TGTGCCAGCAGCCCCTGGGGACAGGGAAAGGCGAATGAAAAACTGTTTTTT. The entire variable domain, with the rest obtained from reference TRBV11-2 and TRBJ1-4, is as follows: EAGVAQSPRYKIIEKRQSVAFWCNPISGHATLYWYQQILGQGPKLLIQFQNNGVVDDSQLPKDRFSAERLKGVDSTLKIQPAKLEDSAVYLCASSPWGQGKANEKLFFGSGTQLSVL.

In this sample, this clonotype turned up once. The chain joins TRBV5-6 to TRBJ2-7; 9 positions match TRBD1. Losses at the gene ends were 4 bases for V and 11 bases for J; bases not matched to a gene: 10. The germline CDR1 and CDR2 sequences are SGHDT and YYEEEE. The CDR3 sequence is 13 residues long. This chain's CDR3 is CASSGGQGFQKYF. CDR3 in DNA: TGTGCCAGCAGCGGGGGACAGGGTTTTCAGAAGTACTTC.

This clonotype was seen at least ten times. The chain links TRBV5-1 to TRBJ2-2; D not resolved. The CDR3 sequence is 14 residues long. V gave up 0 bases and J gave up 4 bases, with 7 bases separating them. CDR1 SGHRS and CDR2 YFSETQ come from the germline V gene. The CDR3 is CASSLEGGTGELFF. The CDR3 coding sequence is TGCGCCAGCAGCTTGGAGGGTGGCACCGGGGAGCTGTTTTTT.

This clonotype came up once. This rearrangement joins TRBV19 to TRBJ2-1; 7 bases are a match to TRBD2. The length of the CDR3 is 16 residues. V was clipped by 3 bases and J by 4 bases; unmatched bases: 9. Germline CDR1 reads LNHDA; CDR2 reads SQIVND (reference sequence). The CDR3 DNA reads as TGTGCCAGTAGTATGTATTTACGAGCGGGATACAATGAGCAGTTCTTC. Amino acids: CASSMYLRAGYNEQFF.

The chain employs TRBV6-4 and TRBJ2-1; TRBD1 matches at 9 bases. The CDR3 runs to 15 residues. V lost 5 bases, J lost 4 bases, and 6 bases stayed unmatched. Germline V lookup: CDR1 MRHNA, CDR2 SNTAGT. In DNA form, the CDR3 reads TGTGCCAGCAGTACGGGACAGGGAATGTACAATGAGCAGTTCTTC. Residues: CASSTGQGMYNEQFF.

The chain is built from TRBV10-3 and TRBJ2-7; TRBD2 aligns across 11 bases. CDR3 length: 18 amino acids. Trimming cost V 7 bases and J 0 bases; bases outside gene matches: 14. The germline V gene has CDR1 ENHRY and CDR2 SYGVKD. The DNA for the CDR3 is TGTGCCATCAAGCCCTCGCGGACTAGCGGGCCCAGCTCCTACGAGCAGTACTTC. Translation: CAIKPSRTSGPSSYEQYF.

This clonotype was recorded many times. The CDR3 DNA is TGTGCCAGCAGTTTGACAGGGATGGATACGCAGTATTTT. Translated, it gives CASSLTGMDTQYF. The chain carries TRBV12-3 or TRBV12-4 and TRBJ2-3, with 7 bases matching TRBD1. The CDR3 is made up of 13 amino acids. After removal of 3 bases from V and 6 bases from J, the junction contained 3 bases not matched to a gene.

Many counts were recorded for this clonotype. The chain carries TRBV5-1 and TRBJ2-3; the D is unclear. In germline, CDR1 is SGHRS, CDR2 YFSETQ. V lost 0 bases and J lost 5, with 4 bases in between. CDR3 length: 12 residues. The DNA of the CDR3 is TGCGCCAGCAGCTTGGGGGGAGATACGCAGTATTTT. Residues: CASSLGGDTQYF.

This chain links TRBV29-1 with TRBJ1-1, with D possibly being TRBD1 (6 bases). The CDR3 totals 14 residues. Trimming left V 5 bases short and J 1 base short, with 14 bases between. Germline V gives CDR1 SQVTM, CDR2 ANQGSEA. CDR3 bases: TGCAGCGTTCACCCGGGGGGCAAGAACACTGAAGCTTTCTTT. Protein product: CSVHPGGKNTEAFF.

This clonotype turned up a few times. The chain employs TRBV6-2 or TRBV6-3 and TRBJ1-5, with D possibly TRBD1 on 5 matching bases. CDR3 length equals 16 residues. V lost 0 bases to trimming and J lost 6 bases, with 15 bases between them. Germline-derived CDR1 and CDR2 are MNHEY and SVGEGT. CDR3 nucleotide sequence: TGTGCCAGCAGTTACTCCGGTCAGGGAGGTAGTCAGCCCCAGCATTTT. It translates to CASSYSGQGGSQPQHF.